One sample yielded the 22 T cell receptor beta chains listed below, sequenced in a study of cytomegalovirus exposure and HLA in healthy donors. 60 Vbeta and 13 Jbeta primers were used in PCR. The data were produced by immunoSEQ multiplex PCR, yet TCRdb's version contains in-frame clones alone and is incomplete. The sample contains about 110,000 clones, approximately 78% of which appear only once. Sequencing was performed on PBMCs. The receptors shown here come from a woman in her twenties or thirties in good health and CMV-seronegative.

CDR3 amino acids: CASSQENRGSTDTQYF. The CDR3 nucleotides are TGTGCCAGCAGCCAAGAGAACCGGGGGAGCACAGATACGCAGTATTTT. This chain uses TRBV4-2 with TRBJ2-3, with D possibly TRBD2 on 6 matching bases. V lost 0 bases to trimming and J lost 0 bases, with 10 bases between them. Germline CDR1 LGHNA, CDR2 YNFKEQ. This CDR3 has 16 amino acids.

V and J are TRBV27 and TRBJ2-1, with unresolved D. This CDR3 has 13 amino acids. Germline V gene lookup returns CDR1 MNHEY and CDR2 SMNVEV (reference sequence). V was clipped by 0 bases and J by 4 bases, with 4 bases between them. The CDR3 loop is CASSLSRYNEQFF. The CDR3 DNA sequence: TGTGCCAGCAGTTTATCGAGATACAATGAGCAGTTCTTC.

The chain recombines TRBV6-5 with TRBJ2-7; TRBD2 is a possible D gene (6 bases). This CDR3 comprises 13 residues. The ends were cut back, 0 bases at V and 5 bases at J, with 8 bases in the middle. Germline CDR1 MNHEY, CDR2 SVGAGI. The chain's CDR3 is CASSYSSGHEQYF. In DNA, the CDR3 is TGTGCCAGCAGTTACTCGAGCGGGCACGAGCAGTACTTC.

The chain uses TRBV6-5 and TRBJ1-1; 7 bases fit TRBD1. This CDR3 contains 13 residues. Germline V CDR1 and CDR2: MNHEY, SVGAGI. The V segment lost 6 bases and the J segment 6 bases; nucleotides outside the gene matches: 7. In DNA form, the CDR3 reads TGTGCCAGCAGGGACAGGAATCGGGCTGAAGCTTTCTTT. It translates to CASRDRNRAEAFF.

This clone appeared a single time. The chain combines TRBV30 with TRBJ1-1, with D perhaps matching TRBD1 (6 bases). V was cut by 0 bases and J by 6 bases, with 8 bases left in between. The V gene's germline CDR1 is GTSNPN and CDR2 SVGIG (reference sequence). There are 12 residues in the CDR3. CDR3 sequence (DNA): TGTGCCTGGAGTGTAGGGGGTGCTGAAGCTTTCTTT. It translates to CAWSVGGAEAFF. Full variable domain (missing parts from reference TRBV30 and TRBJ1-1): SQTIHQWPATLVQPVGSPLSLECTVEGTSNPNLYWYRQAAGRGLQLLFYSVGIGQISSEVPQNLSASRPQDRQFILSSKKLLLSDSGFYLCAWSVGGAEAFFGQGTRLTVV.

The chain links TRBV28 to TRBJ2-7; D is undetermined. This CDR3 spans 13 amino acids. Between the trimmed V and J ends, which lost 1 base and 6 bases, there was a span of 10 bases. Germline assignment: CDR1 MDHEN and CDR2 SYDVKM. CDR3: CASSLSGFSEQYF. The DNA for the CDR3 is TGTGCCAGCAGTTTATCAGGATTCAGCGAGCAGTACTTC.

The table lists this clone with a count of one. The J gene is TRBJ1-5, the V gene TRBV10-3, with D tentatively TRBD1 (5 bases). The CDR3 extends over 13 amino acids. Trimming left V 4 bases short and J 4 bases short, with 8 bases between. Germline V gene data show CDR1 as ENHRY and CDR2 as SYGVKD. CDR3 bases: TGTGCCATCAGTGGACAGAGAAATCAGCCCCAGCATTTT. As protein: CAISGQRNQPQHF.

This chain links TRBV27 with TRBJ2-7; a weak D match, TRBD2 (5 bases). V was trimmed by 5 bases and J by 5 bases, leaving 13 bases between them. The CDR3 length is 13 residues. The germline V gene has CDR1 MNHEY and CDR2 SMNVEV (reference sequence). The CDR3 here is CASSPGVNNEQYF. The CDR3 nucleotides are TGTGCCAGCAGTCCCGGGGTGAACAACGAGCAGTACTTC.

As DNA, the CDR3 is TGTGCCAGCAGCTGGGACAGGGGGAACTATGGCTACACCTTC. This encodes CASSWDRGNYGYTF. The chain couples TRBV5-4 to TRBJ1-2, with 11 bases identical to TRBD1. V dropped 3 bases and J dropped 2; count of bases not matched to a gene: 0. Germline V gene lookup returns CDR1 SGHNT and CDR2 YYREEE (reference sequence). CDR3 size: 14 residues.

The chain recombines TRBV7-2 with TRBJ1-2; TRBD1 aligns across 7 bases. Germline trimming cut 6 bases from V and 3 bases from J; bases unmatched to any gene: 7. Germline CDR1 and CDR2: SGHTA and FQGNSA. The CDR3 loop spans 14 amino acids. CDR3: CASRGQLPHYGYTF. DNA of the CDR3: TGTGCCAGCAGGGGACAGCTCCCGCACTATGGCTACACCTTC.

The chain employs TRBV5-6 and TRBJ1-4; D uncertain. CDR3 length: 16 amino acids. V was clipped by 5 bases and J by 11 bases, with 25 bases between them. Germline CDR1 reads SGHDT; CDR2 reads YYEEEE. Written as DNA, the CDR3 is TGTGCCAGCAGTTTCCTTGGACCGGGCGGGCTGTTGAAACTGTTTTTT. It yields the protein CASSFLGPGGLLKLFF. Full variable domain (outside the CDR3, taken from reference TRBV5-6 and TRBJ1-4): DAGVTQSPTHLIKTRGQQVTLRCSPKSGHDTVSWYQQALGQGPQFIFQYYEEEERQRGNFPDRFSGHQFPNYSSELNVNALLLGDSALYLCASSFLGPGGLLKLFFGSGTQLSVL.

V and J are TRBV19 and TRBJ1-2; the D gene is possibly TRBD1 (6 bases). V was shortened by 2 bases and J by 4 bases, with 11 bases between the two germline ends. Germline V gene lookup returns CDR1 LNHDA and CDR2 SQIVND (reference sequence). This CDR3 spans 14 amino acids. The CDR3 reads CASSITGPPYGYTF. The DNA of the CDR3 is TGTGCCAGTAGTATAACAGGGCCCCCCTATGGCTACACCTTC.

V is TRBV6-4 and J is TRBJ1-1; the match to TRBD1 covers 7 bases. J gave up 4 bases and V 6 bases, and 11 bases lay outside the gene matches. The CDR3 extends over 15 amino acids. Germline assignment: CDR1 MRHNA and CDR2 SNTAGT. The CDR3 spells CASSPDRVRGTEAFF. Here the CDR3 DNA reads TGTGCCAGCAGCCCAGACAGGGTACGGGGCACTGAAGCTTTCTTT.

This chain uses TRBV15 with TRBJ2-2, with a possible D match to TRBD2 (6 bases). The CDR3 is 16 residues long. V was trimmed by 6 bases and J by 3 bases, leaving 17 bases between them. The germline CDR1 and CDR2 sequences are LNHNV and YYDKDF (reference sequence). CDR3 in amino acids: CATREGSGGHTGELFF. The CDR3 nucleotides are TGTGCCACCAGAGAGGGCTCCGGGGGTCACACCGGGGAGCTGTTTTTT.

The chain has TRBV4-1 and TRBJ1-2; 9 bases line up with TRBD1. Germline values: CDR1 MGHRA, CDR2 YSYEKL. Losses at the gene ends were 4 bases for V and 2 bases for J; bases not matched to a gene: 8. The CDR3 contains 16 residues. In nucleotides, the CDR3 is TGCGCCAGCAGCCCCGCCCGGGACAGGGCGAACTATGGCTACACCTTC. It encodes CASSPARDRANYGYTF.

The chain has TRBV9 and TRBJ2-7; weak D call: TRBD2 (7 bases). Trimming cost V 2 bases and J 5 bases, with 11 bases left between them. Germline CDR1 reads SGDLS; CDR2 reads YYNGEE. The CDR3 loop spans 13 amino acids. The CDR3 nucleotides read TGTGCCAGCAGCGTTCGGGGGGCCGACGAGCAGTACTTC. It is translated as CASSVRGADEQYF.

The chain joins TRBV5-4 to TRBJ1-4; maybe TRBD1 (5 bases). Germline V CDR1 and CDR2: SGHNT, YYREEE (reference sequence). With 2 bases removed from V and 5 bases from J, the gap between germline ends came to 10 bases. This CDR3 spans 14 amino acids. The CDR3 protein is CASSFSGRNEKLFF. DNA of the CDR3: TGTGCCAGCAGCTTTTCAGGGAGGAATGAAAAACTGTTTTTT.

This chain uses TRBV6-1 with TRBJ1-4; 7 nucleotides agree with TRBD1. Trimming removed 5 bases from V and 5 bases from J; junction bases left unmatched: 5. Germline V gene sequence: CDR1 MNHNS, CDR2 SASEGT. This CDR3 has 14 amino acids. In nucleotides, the CDR3 is TGTGCCAGCAGTTTAGACAGGGTCAATGAAAAACTGTTTTTT. Protein: CASSLDRVNEKLFF.

This clone has just a few counts. The chain recombines TRBV4-3 with TRBJ1-1; 7 bases agree with TRBD1. The V gene's germline CDR1 is LGHNA and CDR2 YSLEER. The CDR3 is 16 amino acids. Trimming at V came to 4 bases and at J to 1 base, leaving 9 bases not matched to a gene. The CDR3 DNA follows: TGCGCCAGCAGCCTCTTACCGGGACAGACGAACACTGAAGCTTTCTTT. This translates into CASSLLPGQTNTEAFF.

The rearrangement joins TRBV19 to TRBJ1-3; D is unclear. The CDR3 extends over 12 amino acids. Trimming cost V 4 bases and J 4 bases, with 5 bases left between them. Germline V gene data show CDR1 as LNHDA and CDR2 as SQIVND (reference sequence). CDR3 amino acids: CASSTRGNTIYF. The CDR3 region has the DNA TGTGCCAGTAGTACCCGGGGAAACACCATATATTTT.

The chain carries TRBV28 and TRBJ2-7; D not resolved. Germline V lookup: CDR1 MDHEN, CDR2 SYDVKM. The V end lost 2 bases, the J end lost 3 bases, and 8 bases lay between the germline ends. The CDR3 runs 13 residues. CDR3 region: CASSLNQIYEQYF. The CDR3 DNA follows: TGTGCCAGCAGTTTAAATCAGATCTACGAGCAGTACTTC. Together with reference TRBV28 and TRBJ2-7, the CDR3 gives the full variable domain: DVKVTQSSRYLVKRTGEKVFLECVQDMDHENMFWYRQDPGLGLRLIYFSYDVKMKEKGDIPEGYSVSREKKERFSLILESASTNQTSMYLCASSLNQIYEQYFGPGTRLTVT.

This clone has a handful of counts. Written as DNA, the CDR3 is TGTGCCAGCACCGACAGGGTTGACACTGAAGCTTTCTTT. This encodes CASTDRVDTEAFF. The chain carries TRBV6-5 and TRBJ1-1, with TRBD1 identical over 7 bases. Germline V gives CDR1 MNHEY, CDR2 SVGAGI. After removal of 7 bases from V and 3 bases from J, the junction contained 5 bases not matched to a gene. The CDR3 sequence is 13 residues long.